One sample yielded the 8 T cell receptor beta chains listed below, sequenced in a study of cytomegalovirus exposure and HLA in healthy donors. With 60 Vbeta and 13 Jbeta primers, the PCR was carried out. Profiling relied on immunoSEQ multiplex PCR, and the TCRdb table lists in-frame clones only, not all of them. The repertoire holds 150,000 to 200,000 clones, with approximately 67% as singletons. The sequencing input was PBMCs. Source of these receptors: a woman between 18 and 29 years old in good health and CMV-seropositive.

The chain links TRBV9 to TRBJ2-2, with D unclear. The V gene's germline CDR1 is SGDLS and CDR2 YYNGEE. The CDR3 is 13 amino acids. Trimming cost V 1 base and J 3 bases, with 4 bases left between them. In DNA, the CDR3 is TGTGCCAGCAGCGTAAGCGACACCGGGGAGCTGTTTTTT. It specifies CASSVSDTGELFF.

Only a few counts were recorded for this clone. The chain joins TRBV7-9 to TRBJ1-5; 9 bases fit TRBD1. The germline gives CDR1 SEHNR, CDR2 FQNEAQ (reference sequence). Trimming cost V 5 bases and J 8 bases; bases outside gene matches: 4. The CDR3 length is 13 residues. The CDR3 DNA reads TGTGCCAGCAGCGGACAGGGGTTTGAGCCCCAGCATTTT. This sequence encodes CASSGQGFEPQHF.

The V gene is TRBV9, the J gene TRBJ2-3; 7 bases agree with TRBD2. J was trimmed by 8 bases and V by 0 bases; bases with no gene match: 3. CDR3 length equals 13 residues. Germline values: CDR1 SGDLS, CDR2 YYNGEE. CDR3 in DNA: TGTGCCAGCAGCGTAGCTCCGGGGGGTACGCAGTATTTT. Its protein product is CASSVAPGGTQYF.

The chain combines TRBV4-2 with TRBJ2-3; 9 positions match TRBD1. The germline CDR1 and CDR2 sequences are LGHNA and YNFKEQ. V lost 0 bases to trimming and J lost 0 bases; unmatched junction nucleotides: 19. This CDR3 has 22 amino acids. CDR3 residues: CASSQDPYSGTGFVGSTDTQYF. For the CDR3, the DNA is TGTGCCAGCAGCCAAGACCCCTACTCGGGGACAGGGTTCGTGGGAAGCACAGATACGCAGTATTTT.

The gene calls are TRBV5-5 and TRBJ1-5; 7 bases are shared with TRBD1. Germline assignment: CDR1 SGHKS and CDR2 YYEKEE (reference sequence). With V trimmed by 2 bases and J by 3 bases, 5 bases remained unmatched. CDR3 size: 15 residues. This chain's CDR3 is CASSFQTGYNQPQHF. CDR3 bases: TGTGCCAGCAGCTTCCAGACAGGGTACAATCAGCCCCAGCATTTT.

The chain couples TRBV4-2 to TRBJ2-4; D gene ambiguous. V shed 0 bases and J shed 7 bases, with 16 bases lying between them. CDR3 length equals 16 residues. Per germline, CDR1 LGHNA and CDR2 YNFKEQ. The CDR3 spells CASSQDYTALGNIQYF. CDR3 bases: TGTGCCAGCAGCCAAGATTACACTGCCCTAGGTAACATTCAGTACTTC.

The chain employs TRBV15 and TRBJ2-5, with D hard to call. This CDR3 is built from 14 residues. Germline assignment: CDR1 LNHNV and CDR2 YYDKDF (reference sequence). V lost 0 bases to trimming and J lost 2 bases, with 7 bases between them. CDR3 sequence: CATSRDTPQETQYF. In nucleotides, the CDR3 is TGTGCCACCAGCAGAGATACTCCTCAAGAGACCCAGTACTTC.

This clone was seen more than once but under ten times. The chain employs TRBV6-1 and TRBJ2-1; D remains ambiguous. The CDR3 has 12 amino acids. Germline values: CDR1 MNHNS, CDR2 SASEGT. Trimming shortened V by 6 bases and J by 9 bases, and 12 bases separated the two germline ends. CDR3 residues: CASRLGYGEQFF. CDR3 sequence (DNA): TGTGCCAGCAGACTCGGTTACGGTGAGCAGTTCTTC.